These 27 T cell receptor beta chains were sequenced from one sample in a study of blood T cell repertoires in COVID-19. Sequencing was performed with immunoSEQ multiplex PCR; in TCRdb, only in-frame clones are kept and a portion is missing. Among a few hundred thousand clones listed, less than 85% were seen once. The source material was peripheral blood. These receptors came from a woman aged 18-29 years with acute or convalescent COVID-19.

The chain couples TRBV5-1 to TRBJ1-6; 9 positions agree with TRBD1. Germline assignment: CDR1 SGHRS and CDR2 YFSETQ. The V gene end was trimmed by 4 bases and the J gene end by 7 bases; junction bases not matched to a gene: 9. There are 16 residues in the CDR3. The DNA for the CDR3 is TGCGCCAGCAGCCTATCCCCGGGACAGGGCAATTCACCCCTCCACTTT. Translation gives CASSLSPGQGNSPLHF.

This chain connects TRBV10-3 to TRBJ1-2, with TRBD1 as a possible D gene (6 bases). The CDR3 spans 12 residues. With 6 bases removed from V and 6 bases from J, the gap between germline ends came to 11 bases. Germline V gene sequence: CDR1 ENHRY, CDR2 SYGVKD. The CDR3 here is CAIRAGEHGYTF. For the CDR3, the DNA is TGTGCCATCAGGGCAGGGGAGCATGGCTACACCTTC.

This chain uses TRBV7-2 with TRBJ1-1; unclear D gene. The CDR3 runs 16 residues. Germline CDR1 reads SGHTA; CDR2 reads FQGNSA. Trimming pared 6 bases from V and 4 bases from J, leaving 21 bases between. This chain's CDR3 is CASRNRNSPDFTEAFF. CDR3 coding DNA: TGTGCCAGCAGGAATCGGAACAGCCCGGACTTCACTGAAGCTTTCTTT.

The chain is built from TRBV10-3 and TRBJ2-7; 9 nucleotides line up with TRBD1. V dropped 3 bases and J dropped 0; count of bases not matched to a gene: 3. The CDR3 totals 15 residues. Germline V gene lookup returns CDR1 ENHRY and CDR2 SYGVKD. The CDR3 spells CAISDRTGASYEQYF. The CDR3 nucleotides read TGTGCCATCAGTGATAGGACAGGGGCCTCCTACGAGCAGTACTTC.

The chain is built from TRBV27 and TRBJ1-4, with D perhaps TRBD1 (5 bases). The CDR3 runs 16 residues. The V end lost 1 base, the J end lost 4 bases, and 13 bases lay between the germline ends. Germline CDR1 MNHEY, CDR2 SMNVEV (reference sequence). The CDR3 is CASSLLGANNNEKLFF. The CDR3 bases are TGTGCCAGCAGTTTATTAGGGGCGAACAATAATGAAAAACTGTTTTTT.

The CDR3 DNA reads as TGTGCCAGCAGTCGACATACTTGGGACAATGTGAACACTGAAGCTTTCTTT. Amino acid sequence: CASSRHTWDNVNTEAFF. The genes are TRBV6-6 and TRBJ1-1, with D maybe TRBD1 (6 bases). The CDR3 sequence is 17 residues long. CDR1 and CDR2 (germline): MNHNY, SVGAGI (reference sequence). V shed 5 bases and J shed 0 bases, with 19 bases lying between them.

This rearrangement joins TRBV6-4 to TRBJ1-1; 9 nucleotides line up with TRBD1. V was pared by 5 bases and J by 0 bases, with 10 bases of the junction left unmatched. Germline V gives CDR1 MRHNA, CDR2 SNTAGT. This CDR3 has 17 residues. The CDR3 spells CASSPGQGIFMNTEAFF. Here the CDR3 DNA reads TGTGCCAGCAGTCCGGGACAGGGAATCTTTATGAACACTGAAGCTTTCTTT.

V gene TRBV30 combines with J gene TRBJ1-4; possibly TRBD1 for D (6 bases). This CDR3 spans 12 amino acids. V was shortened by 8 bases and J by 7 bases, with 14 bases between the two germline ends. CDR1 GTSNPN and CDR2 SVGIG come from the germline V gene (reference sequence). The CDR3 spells CARNGGSEKLFF. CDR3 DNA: TGTGCCCGCAATGGGGGCAGTGAAAAACTGTTTTTT.

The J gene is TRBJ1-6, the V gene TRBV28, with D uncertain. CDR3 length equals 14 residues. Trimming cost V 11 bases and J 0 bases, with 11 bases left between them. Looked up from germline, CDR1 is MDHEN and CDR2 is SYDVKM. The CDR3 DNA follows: TGTGCCGCGCGGGGAAGCTCCTATAATTCACCCCTCCACTTT. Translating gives CAARGSSYNSPLHF.

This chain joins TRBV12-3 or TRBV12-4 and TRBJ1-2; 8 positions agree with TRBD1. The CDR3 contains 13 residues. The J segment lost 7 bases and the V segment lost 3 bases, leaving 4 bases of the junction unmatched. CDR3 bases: TGTGCCAGCAGTTTCCAGGGGGCGGGTGGCTACACCTTC. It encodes CASSFQGAGGYTF.

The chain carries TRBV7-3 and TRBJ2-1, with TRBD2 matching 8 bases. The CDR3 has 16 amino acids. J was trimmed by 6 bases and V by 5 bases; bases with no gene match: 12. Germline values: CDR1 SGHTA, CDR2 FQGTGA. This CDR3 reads CASSPLALAVGNEQFF. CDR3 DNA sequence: TGTGCCAGCAGCCCGCTCGCACTAGCGGTTGGCAATGAGCAGTTCTTC.

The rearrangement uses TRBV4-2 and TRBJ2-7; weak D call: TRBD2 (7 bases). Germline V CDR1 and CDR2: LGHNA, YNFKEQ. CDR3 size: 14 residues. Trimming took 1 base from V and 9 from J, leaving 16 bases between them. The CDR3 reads CASSQVGTGGGQYF. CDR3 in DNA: TGTGCCAGCAGCCAAGTTGGGACGGGGGGCGGGCAGTACTTC.

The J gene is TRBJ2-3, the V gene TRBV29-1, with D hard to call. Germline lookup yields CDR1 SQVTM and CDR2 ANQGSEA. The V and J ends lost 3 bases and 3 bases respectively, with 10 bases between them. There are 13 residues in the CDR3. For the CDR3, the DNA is TGCAGCGTTGAGATCACAGCTACAGATACGCAGTATTTT. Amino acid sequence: CSVEITATDTQYF.

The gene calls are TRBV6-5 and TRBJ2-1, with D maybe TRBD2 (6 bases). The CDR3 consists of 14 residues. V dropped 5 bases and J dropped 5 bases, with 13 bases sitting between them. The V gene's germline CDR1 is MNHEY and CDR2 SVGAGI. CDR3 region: CASSSRDWDNEQFF. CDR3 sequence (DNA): TGTGCCAGCAGTAGCCGGGACTGGGACAATGAGCAGTTCTTC.

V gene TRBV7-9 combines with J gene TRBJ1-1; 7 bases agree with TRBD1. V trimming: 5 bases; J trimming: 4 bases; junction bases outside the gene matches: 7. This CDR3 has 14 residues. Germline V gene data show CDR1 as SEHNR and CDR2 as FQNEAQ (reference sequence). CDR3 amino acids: CASSTDRVSTEAFF. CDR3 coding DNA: TGTGCCAGCAGCACAGACAGGGTGTCCACTGAAGCTTTCTTT.

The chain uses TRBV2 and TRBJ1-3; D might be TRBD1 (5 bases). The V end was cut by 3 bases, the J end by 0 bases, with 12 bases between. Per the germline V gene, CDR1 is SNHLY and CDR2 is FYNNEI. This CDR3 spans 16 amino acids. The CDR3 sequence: CASSEGTGFSGNTIYF. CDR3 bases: TGTGCCAGCAGTGAGGGTACAGGCTTCTCTGGAAACACCATATATTTT.

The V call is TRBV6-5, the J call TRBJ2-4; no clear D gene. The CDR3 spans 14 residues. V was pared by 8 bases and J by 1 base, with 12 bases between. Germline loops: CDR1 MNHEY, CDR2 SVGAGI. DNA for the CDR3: TGTGCCAGCGGAAGACTGAGGGCCAAAAACATTCAGTACTTC. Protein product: CASGRLRAKNIQYF.

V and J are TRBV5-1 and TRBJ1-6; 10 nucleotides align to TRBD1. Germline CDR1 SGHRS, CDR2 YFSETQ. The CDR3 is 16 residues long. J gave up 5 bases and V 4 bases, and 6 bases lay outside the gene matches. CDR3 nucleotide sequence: TGCGCCAGCAGCGGGGGACAGGGGAATGATAATTCACCCCTCCACTTT. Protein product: CASSGGQGNDNSPLHF.

CDR3 sequence (DNA): TGCGCCAGCAGTACTAGCGGGAGATCAAGCAATGAGCAGTTCTTC. Protein: CASSTSGRSSNEQFF. J is TRBJ2-1 and V is TRBV10-1, with 11 positions matching TRBD2. There are 15 residues in the CDR3. Germline loops: CDR1 WNHNN, CDR2 SYGVQD (reference sequence). The trim removed 5 bases at V and 6 bases at J, leaving 6 bases unmatched.

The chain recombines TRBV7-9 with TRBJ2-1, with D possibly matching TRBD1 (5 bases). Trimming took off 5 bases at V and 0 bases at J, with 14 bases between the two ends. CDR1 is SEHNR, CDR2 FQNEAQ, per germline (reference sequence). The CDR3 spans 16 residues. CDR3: CASSTRTSSSYNEQFF. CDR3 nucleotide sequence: TGTGCCAGCAGCACCCGGACAAGTAGCTCCTACAATGAGCAGTTCTTC.

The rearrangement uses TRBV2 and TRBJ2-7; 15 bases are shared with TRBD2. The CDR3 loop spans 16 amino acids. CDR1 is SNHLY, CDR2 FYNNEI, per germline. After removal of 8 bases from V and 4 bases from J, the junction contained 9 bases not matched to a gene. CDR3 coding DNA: TGTGCCAGCCTTAGGACTAGCGGGAGGGCCAGGTACGAGCAGTACTTC. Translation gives CASLRTSGRARYEQYF.

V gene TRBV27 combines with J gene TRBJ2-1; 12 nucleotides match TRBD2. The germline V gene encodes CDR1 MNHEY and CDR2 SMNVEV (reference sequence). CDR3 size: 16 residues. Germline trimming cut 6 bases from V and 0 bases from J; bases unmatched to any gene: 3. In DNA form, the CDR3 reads TGTGCCAGCAGATGGACTAGCGGGGACTCCTACAATGAGCAGTTCTTC. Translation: CASRWTSGDSYNEQFF.

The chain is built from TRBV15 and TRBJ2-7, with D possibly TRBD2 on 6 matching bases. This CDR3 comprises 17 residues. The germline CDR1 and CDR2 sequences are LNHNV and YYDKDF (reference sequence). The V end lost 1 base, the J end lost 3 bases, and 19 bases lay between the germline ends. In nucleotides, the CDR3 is TGTGCCACCAGCAGAGTTGGACAAGACGGACTAAACTACGAGCAGTACTTC. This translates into CATSRVGQDGLNYEQYF.

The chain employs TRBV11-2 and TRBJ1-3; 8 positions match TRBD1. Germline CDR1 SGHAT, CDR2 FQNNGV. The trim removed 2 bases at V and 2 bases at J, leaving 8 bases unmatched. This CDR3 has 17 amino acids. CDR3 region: CASSLKAGGNAGNTIYF. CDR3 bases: TGTGCCAGCAGCTTAAAGGCAGGGGGCAATGCTGGAAACACCATATATTTT.

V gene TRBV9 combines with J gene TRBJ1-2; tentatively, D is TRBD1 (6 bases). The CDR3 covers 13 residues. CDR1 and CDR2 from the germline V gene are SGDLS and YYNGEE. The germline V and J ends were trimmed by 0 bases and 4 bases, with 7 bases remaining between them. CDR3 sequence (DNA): TGTGCCAGCAGCGTAGTGGACAGCTATGGCTACACCTTC. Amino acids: CASSVVDSYGYTF.

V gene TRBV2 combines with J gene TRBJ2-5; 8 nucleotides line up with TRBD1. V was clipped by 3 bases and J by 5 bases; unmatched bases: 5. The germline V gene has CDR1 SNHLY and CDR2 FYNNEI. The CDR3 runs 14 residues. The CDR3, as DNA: TGTGCCAGCAGTGACCCGGACAGGGCGGAGACCCAGTACTTC. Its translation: CASSDPDRAETQYF.

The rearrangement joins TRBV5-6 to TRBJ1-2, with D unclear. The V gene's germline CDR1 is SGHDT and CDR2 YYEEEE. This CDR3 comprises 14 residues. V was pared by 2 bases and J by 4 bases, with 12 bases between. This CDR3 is CASSFGGSFYGYTF. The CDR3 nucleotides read TGTGCCAGCAGCTTCGGCGGGTCTTTCTATGGCTACACCTTC.